A single sample is the source of the 21 T cell receptor beta chains below, sequenced in a study of T cells in Graves' hyperthyroidism and ophthalmopathy. TCR beta CDR3 sequences were amplified from RNA transcripts. RT-PCR in the first round (using the HTBI primer set) targeted the TCR CDR3. One entry per CDR3 protein, called by TCRdb with MiXCR from the multiplex PCR reads. The sample contains about 350,000 distinct CDR3 sequences, approximately 15% of which appear only once. Input material: blood. These receptors were obtained from a woman aged 30 to 39 with Graves' hyperthyroidism.

This clonotype has a count of ten or more. This chain joins TRBV4-1 and TRBJ2-7; 7 nucleotides line up with TRBD1. This CDR3 has 16 amino acids. Per the germline V gene, CDR1 is MGHRA and CDR2 is YSYEKL. V lost 5 bases and J lost 4; bases outside the gene matches: 14. DNA for the CDR3: TGCGCCAGCAGCTTTTCCCCGTATACAGGGGCGTACGAGCAGTACTTC. Its protein product is CASSFSPYTGAYEQYF.

The chain uses TRBV7-2 and TRBJ2-3, with TRBD2 identical over 7 bases. CDR1 and CDR2 (germline): SGHTA, FQGNSA. J gave up 3 bases and V 1 base, and 7 bases lay outside the gene matches. This CDR3 is built from 16 residues. In DNA form, the CDR3 reads TGTGCCAGCAGCTTAGGCGGGAGCTTAAAGACAGATACGCAGTATTTT. Its translation: CASSLGGSLKTDTQYF. Based on the CDR3 plus reference TRBV7-2 and TRBJ2-3, the full variable domain is GAGVSQSPSNKVTEKGKDVELRCDPISGHTALYWYRQSLGQGLEFLIYFQGNSAPDKSGLPSDRFSAERTGGSVSTLTIQRTQQEDSAVYLCASSLGGSLKTDTQYFGPGTRLTVL.

The gene calls are TRBV4-3 and TRBJ2-7; D may correspond to TRBD1 or TRBD2 (5 bases each). The CDR3 sequence is 14 residues long. V lost 3 bases, J lost 6 bases, and 15 bases lay in between. Germline values: CDR1 LGHNA, CDR2 YSLEER. DNA for the CDR3: TGCGCCAGCAGCCAGGGGACCACAGGTTCCGAGCAGTACTTC. Translating it yields CASSQGTTGSEQYF.

This clonotype has at least ten counts. V and J are TRBV28 and TRBJ1-1; D may be TRBD1 (6 bases). The CDR3 has 14 amino acids. CDR1 and CDR2 from the germline V gene are MDHEN and SYDVKM. V lost 7 bases and J lost 1, with 13 bases in between. CDR3 nucleotides: TGTGCCAGCACCGAAGGGGGGCGGAACACTGAAGCTTTCTTT. As protein: CASTEGGRNTEAFF.

The chain uses TRBV6-2 or TRBV6-3 and TRBJ1-2; no definite D call. Trimming left V 7 bases short and J 1 base short, with 16 bases between. Germline V lookup: CDR1 MNHEY, CDR2 SVGEGT. The CDR3 is made up of 15 amino acids. This chain's CDR3 is CASTPMWEVNYGYTF. CDR3 sequence (DNA): TGTGCCAGCACCCCTATGTGGGAAGTTAACTATGGCTACACCTTC.

This clonotype has a count of ten or more. This chain links TRBV7-9 with TRBJ2-3; D gene unclear. Between the trimmed V and J ends, which lost 8 bases and 2 bases, there was a span of 8 bases. The germline V gene has CDR1 SEHNR and CDR2 FQNEAQ (reference sequence). The CDR3 has 12 amino acids. This CDR3 reads CASVKFTDTQYF. The CDR3 bases are TGTGCCAGCGTCAAATTCACAGATACGCAGTATTTT.

This clonotype was picked up a small number of times. The chain recombines TRBV2 with TRBJ1-3, with D maybe TRBD1 (6 bases). Germline CDR1 is SNHLY and CDR2 is FYNNEI. Trimming stripped 5 bases from V and 4 bases from J, with 9 bases between. The CDR3 totals 13 residues. Here the CDR3 reads CASSTGIGNTIYF. The CDR3 nucleotides read TGTGCCAGCAGTACAGGGATAGGAAACACCATATATTTT. Full variable domain (outside the CDR3, taken from reference TRBV2 and TRBJ1-3): EPEVTQTPSHQVTQMGQEVILRCVPISNHLYFYWYRQILGQKVEFLVSFYNNEISEKSEIFDDQFSVERPDGSNFTLKIRSTKLEDSAMYFCASSTGIGNTIYFGEGSWLTVV.

This clonotype occurred many times. The chain links TRBV2 to TRBJ1-2; D may be TRBD1 (5 bases). The CDR3 contains 14 residues. V lost 8 bases and J lost 4, with 17 bases in between. Germline V CDR1 and CDR2: SNHLY, FYNNEI. CDR3 protein: CASGESRQSYGYTF. The DNA of the CDR3 is TGTGCCAGCGGGGAATCTAGACAGTCCTATGGCTACACCTTC.

The chain has TRBV9 and TRBJ1-1; D is uncertain. The CDR3 has 14 amino acids. Germline V lookup: CDR1 SGDLS, CDR2 YYNGEE. The ends were cut back, 0 bases at V and 1 base at J, with 7 bases in the middle. The CDR3 DNA reads TGTGCCAGCAGCGTAGCTGGGTGGAACACTGAAGCTTTCTTT. Translated: CASSVAGWNTEAFF. Full variable domain (remainder filled in from reference TRBV9 and TRBJ1-1): DSGVTQTPKHLITATGQRVTLRCSPRSGDLSVYWYQQSLDQGLQFLIQYYNGEERAKGNILERFSAQQFPDLHSELNLSSLELGDSALYFCASSVAGWNTEAFFGQGTRLTVV.

This clonotype has a count of ten or more. The J gene is TRBJ1-3, the V gene TRBV27; the D gene is possibly TRBD1 (5 bases). Germline V lookup: CDR1 MNHEY, CDR2 SMNVEV (reference sequence). The CDR3 runs 15 residues. V dropped 3 bases and J dropped 2 bases, with 11 bases sitting between them. The CDR3 region has the DNA TGTGCCAGCAGTTTGCGGCAGGGCCCTGGAAACACCATATATTTT. Residues: CASSLRQGPGNTIYF.

Many counts were recorded for this clonotype. This sequence joins TRBV7-3 and TRBJ2-3; the match to TRBD2 covers 9 bases. Germline CDR1 reads SGHTA; CDR2 reads FQGTGA. The V and J ends lost 8 bases and 1 base, in that order; junction bases with no gene match: 4. The CDR3 loop spans 14 amino acids. CDR3 protein: CASAGGRGTDTQYF. In DNA form, the CDR3 reads TGTGCCAGCGCCGGCGGGAGGGGCACAGATACGCAGTATTTT.

This clonotype was found a few times. This chain joins TRBV20-1 and TRBJ2-7; 12 positions agree with TRBD1. CDR3 size: 19 residues. The V and J ends lost 1 base and 4 bases, in that order; junction bases with no gene match: 17. Germline V gene lookup returns CDR1 DFQATT and CDR2 SNEGSKA (reference sequence). DNA for the CDR3: TGCAGTGCTAGAGGTCCGGGACAGGGGGCTTTCTCTCTGTCTTACGAGCAGTACTTC. This gives the protein CSARGPGQGAFSLSYEQYF.

Only a few counts were recorded for this clonotype. The V gene is TRBV28, the J gene TRBJ2-6; 10 bases are shared with TRBD1. The CDR3 length is 17 residues. Germline V lookup: CDR1 MDHEN, CDR2 SYDVKM. V was pared by 6 bases and J by 0 bases, with 5 bases of the junction left unmatched. CDR3: CASRPGTGVSGANVLTF. The CDR3 nucleotides read TGTGCCAGCAGACCCGGGACAGGGGTCTCTGGGGCCAACGTCCTGACTTTC.

This clonotype was seen more than once but under ten times. A junction end diverges from the germline sequence, so it may reflect a read error. The V and J genes are TRBV18 and TRBJ2-7; the match to TRBD1 covers 8 bases. This CDR3 has 16 amino acids. Germline values: CDR1 KGHSH, CDR2 LQKENI. The CDR3 is CASSLVDRGNPYEQCF. CDR3 coding DNA: TGTGCCAGCTCGCTAGTTGACAGGGGTAACCCCTACGAGCAGTGCTTC.

This clonotype has just a few counts. This may be a read error: a much more frequent sequence differs by one nucleotide. This rearrangement joins TRBV11-2 to TRBJ2-7; 11 bases line up with TRBD1. The length of the CDR3 is 17 residues. The V gene's germline CDR1 is SGHAT and CDR2 FQNNGV. For the CDR3, the DNA is TGTGCCAGCAGCCGTACCGGACAGGGGGCTGGCTCCTACGAGCAGTGCTTC. Residues: CASSRTGQGAGSYEQCF.

With regard to this clonotype: This clone may be a read error of a much larger clone one base away. CDR3 in amino acids: CSAPRFTGGSEQCF. CDR3 DNA: TGCAGTGCTCCCCGATTTACAGGGGGCAGCGAGCAGTGCTTC. The chain couples TRBV20-1 to TRBJ2-7, with 9 bases aligning to TRBD1. Germline V lookup: CDR1 DFQATT, CDR2 SNEGSKA (reference sequence). The CDR3 covers 14 residues.

This clonotype was seen a few times. This chain joins TRBV6-1 and TRBJ1-1; D ambiguous. CDR1 and CDR2 from the germline V gene are MNHNS and SASEGT. This CDR3 contains 13 residues. V lost 5 bases and J lost 4, with 11 bases in between. This CDR3 is CASSRRGGTEAFF. In nucleotides, the CDR3 is TGTGCCAGCAGTCGACGGGGAGGCACTGAAGCTTTCTTT.

This clonotype was recorded at least ten times. This rearrangement joins TRBV28 to TRBJ2-1, with 7 bases matching TRBD2. J was trimmed by 10 bases and V by 6 bases; bases with no gene match: 6. Germline CDR1 MDHEN, CDR2 SYDVKM. CDR3 length: 12 amino acids. CDR3 DNA sequence: TGTGCCAGCAGGGCGGGAGTGGGGGAGCAGTTCTTC. Its protein product is CASRAGVGEQFF.

Note on this clonotype: This could be a read error, since a much larger clone is one nucleotide away. The DNA of the CDR3 is TGTGCCAGCAGCTTGGACATGAGCTCCTGCAATGAGCAGTTCTTC. Translation gives CASSLDMSSCNEQFF. The V call is TRBV2, the J call TRBJ2-1, with D tentatively TRBD1 (5 bases). CDR3 size: 15 residues. Germline lookup yields CDR1 SNHLY and CDR2 FYNNEI. Full variable domain (rest looked up from reference TRBV2 and TRBJ2-1): EPEVTQTPSHQVTQMGQEVILRCVPISNHLYFYWYRQILGQKVEFLVSFYNNEISEKSEIFDDQFSVERPDGSNFTLKIRSTKLEDSAMYFCASSLDMSSCNEQFFGPGTRLTVL.

Worth noting for this clonotype: One base away lies a much larger clone, so this may be a sequencing read error. The J gene is TRBJ1-1, the V gene TRBV7-2; D gene ambiguous. This CDR3 comprises 14 residues. Trimming took 5 bases from V and 2 from J, leaving 12 bases between them. Germline loops: CDR1 SGHTA, CDR2 FQGNSA. The CDR3 region has the DNA TGTACCAGCAGCCCCTCTTCTGCTAACACTGAAGCTTTCTTT. As protein: CTSSPSSANTEAFF.

The chain joins TRBV4-2 to TRBJ2-3; 11 bases are shared with TRBD2. The germline V gene encodes CDR1 LGHNA and CDR2 YNFKEQ. CDR3 length: 17 residues. V was clipped by 1 base and J by 6 bases; unmatched bases: 9. CDR3 protein: CASSQVPGLAEGDTQYF. The CDR3 DNA is TGTGCCAGCAGCCAAGTTCCGGGACTAGCGGAGGGGGATACGCAGTATTTT.